This is a list of T cell receptor beta chains from one sample in a study of blood T cell repertoires in COVID-19. Clones were read by immunoSEQ multiplex PCR, and TCRdb kept only the in-frame ones, dropping some. The table includes around 120,000 clones, roughly 80% detected once. Sequencing used peripheral blood. The receptors were sampled from a man aged 50-59 years with acute or convalescent COVID-19. Both conserved end residues are part of each CDR3. The order of the fields is clone size, J gene, V gene, D gene, CDR3 DNA, CDR3 protein. A D gene is named only where the DNA matches it firmly. Size is omitted from some rows. Given values are once, few, many or a class for expanded clones.

clone_size: -; j_call: TRBJ1-4; v_call: TRBV12-3/TRBV12-4; d_call: -; cdr3_nt: TGTGCCAGCAGAGCACAGAGCAATGAAAAACTGTTTTTT; cdr3_aa: CASRAQSNEKLFF
clone_size: -; j_call: TRBJ2-1; v_call: TRBV15; d_call: TRBD2; cdr3_nt: TGTGCCACCAGCAGAGGTGGGGTCCGGGGAGCGGGAGAGAATGAGCAGTTCTTC; cdr3_aa: CATSRGGVRGAGENEQFF
clone_size: -; j_call: TRBJ2-7; v_call: TRBV12-3/TRBV12-4; d_call: -; cdr3_nt: TGTGCCAGCAGCACACGACTGCACAAGCAGTACTTC; cdr3_aa: CASSTRLHKQYF
clone_size: -; j_call: TRBJ2-2; v_call: TRBV19; d_call: -; cdr3_nt: TGTGCCAGTGCGTCCGGGGAGCTGTTTTTT; cdr3_aa: CASASGELFF
clone_size: -; j_call: TRBJ2-7; v_call: TRBV23-1; d_call: TRBD2; cdr3_nt: TGCGCCAGCAGTCCCCCCGGTGAGCGGGAGGAAGCCTACGAGCAGTACTTC; cdr3_aa: CASSPPGEREEAYEQYF
clone_size: -; j_call: TRBJ1-2; v_call: TRBV29-1; d_call: -; cdr3_nt: TGCAGCGCACGACGAGAGGACTATGGCTACACCTTC; cdr3_aa: CSARREDYGYTF
clone_size: -; j_call: TRBJ2-3; v_call: TRBV21-1; d_call: -; cdr3_nt: TGTGCCAGCAGGAGGACAGCCAGCACAGATACGCAGTATTTT; cdr3_aa: CASRRTASTDTQYF
clone_size: -; j_call: TRBJ1-1; v_call: TRBV10-3; d_call: -; cdr3_nt: TGTGCCATCAGTGAACAGGGCCTGAACACTGAAGCTTTCTTT; cdr3_aa: CAISEQGLNTEAFF
clone_size: -; j_call: TRBJ2-5; v_call: TRBV4-1; d_call: -; cdr3_nt: TGCGCCAGCAGCCAGGACCGACTAGTTGCAGAGACCCAGTACTTC; cdr3_aa: CASSQDRLVAETQYF
clone_size: -; j_call: TRBJ1-4; v_call: TRBV15; d_call: TRBD1; cdr3_nt: TGTGCCACATTAACGAGGACAGGGGAAACGACTAATGAAAAACTGTTTTTT; cdr3_aa: CATLTRTGETTNEKLFF
clone_size: -; j_call: TRBJ2-1; v_call: TRBV5-1; d_call: TRBD1; cdr3_nt: TGCGCCAGCAGCTTGTCGGGGACAGGATACAATGAGCAGTTCTTC; cdr3_aa: CASSLSGTGYNEQFF
clone_size: once; j_call: TRBJ1-5; v_call: TRBV29-1; d_call: -; cdr3_nt: TGCAGCGTTGGCTCCGAGGATCAGCCCCAGCATTTT; cdr3_aa: CSVGSEDQPQHF
clone_size: -; j_call: TRBJ2-7; v_call: TRBV28; d_call: TRBD2; cdr3_nt: TGTGCCAGCACCATTGGGACTAGCGGTAGCTCCTACGAGCAGTACTTC; cdr3_aa: CASTIGTSGSSYEQYF
clone_size: -; j_call: TRBJ1-1; v_call: TRBV27; d_call: -; cdr3_nt: TGTGCCAGCAGTCCGGTCGGGGGGCCACGTGAAGCTTTCTTT; cdr3_aa: CASSPVGGPREAFF
clone_size: -; j_call: TRBJ2-2; v_call: TRBV5-1; d_call: TRBD1; cdr3_nt: TGCGCCAGCAGCTCCGGGACAGGGGTCGCCAACACCGGGGAGCTGTTTTTT; cdr3_aa: CASSSGTGVANTGELFF
clone_size: -; j_call: TRBJ1-5; v_call: TRBV19; d_call: -; cdr3_nt: TGTGCCAGTAGTTCATATGAGGGCGAGCCCCAGCATTTT; cdr3_aa: CASSSYEGEPQHF
clone_size: -; j_call: TRBJ1-1; v_call: TRBV10-3; d_call: TRBD1; cdr3_nt: TGTGCCATCAAGGGGACAGGGACTGAAGCTTTCTTT; cdr3_aa: CAIKGTGTEAFF
clone_size: once; j_call: TRBJ2-7; v_call: TRBV3-1/TRBV3-2; d_call: -; cdr3_nt: TGTGCCAGCACCACCGGGACCAGGGGCCACGAGCAGTACTTC; cdr3_aa: CASTTGTRGHEQYF
clone_size: -; j_call: TRBJ1-5; v_call: TRBV19; d_call: TRBD1; cdr3_nt: TGTGCCAGTTGCCCGGGACAGAGCAATCAGCCCCAGCATTTT; cdr3_aa: CASCPGQSNQPQHF
clone_size: many; j_call: TRBJ1-1; v_call: TRBV4-1; d_call: -; cdr3_nt: TGCGCCAGCAGCCAAAAGTTCTGGAGGACTGAAGCTTTCTTT; cdr3_aa: CASSQKFWRTEAFF
clone_size: -; j_call: TRBJ1-6; v_call: TRBV19; d_call: TRBD1; cdr3_nt: TGTGCCAGTAGTACCGACAGGGATTCACCCCTCCACTTT; cdr3_aa: CASSTDRDSPLHF
clone_size: -; j_call: TRBJ1-2; v_call: TRBV7-9; d_call: -; cdr3_nt: TGTGCCAGCAGCTTTTCGGACAGCTATGGCTACACCTTC; cdr3_aa: CASSFSDSYGYTF
clone_size: few; j_call: TRBJ1-1; v_call: TRBV18; d_call: TRBD1; cdr3_nt: TGTGCCAGCTCACCGGGACAGGGTGGGACTGAAGCTTTCTTT; cdr3_aa: CASSPGQGGTEAFF
clone_size: -; j_call: TRBJ1-4; v_call: TRBV4-1; d_call: TRBD1; cdr3_nt: TGCGCCAGCAGCCAAGATGATCCCGGGACAGGGCTAGAAAAACTGTTTTTT; cdr3_aa: CASSQDDPGTGLEKLFF
clone_size: -; j_call: TRBJ2-6; v_call: TRBV15; d_call: TRBD1; cdr3_nt: TGTGCCACCAGCAGGACAGGGGGGGACTCTGGGGCCAACGTCCTGACTTTC; cdr3_aa: CATSRTGGDSGANVLTF
clone_size: -; j_call: TRBJ2-7; v_call: TRBV6-1; d_call: -; cdr3_nt: TGTGCCAGCAGTGAATCTTGGGAGCGCAAGCAGTACTTC; cdr3_aa: CASSESWERKQYF
clone_size: -; j_call: TRBJ2-3; v_call: TRBV27; d_call: TRBD1; cdr3_nt: TGTGCCAGCAGTTTTCCGGCCCCCGGGACAGGGCCCCCAGATACGCAGTATTTT; cdr3_aa: CASSFPAPGTGPPDTQYF
clone_size: -; j_call: TRBJ1-6; v_call: TRBV2; d_call: -; cdr3_nt: TGTGCCAGCAGTGGACAGAACATCTATAATTCACCCCTCCACTTT; cdr3_aa: CASSGQNIYNSPLHF
clone_size: -; j_call: TRBJ2-7; v_call: TRBV5-1; d_call: TRBD2; cdr3_nt: TGCGCCAGCAGCTCCCTAGCGGGAGCGAACGAGCAGTACTTC; cdr3_aa: CASSSLAGANEQYF
clone_size: -; j_call: TRBJ1-2; v_call: TRBV2; d_call: TRBD1; cdr3_nt: TGTGCCAGCAGAGGGACAGGAAACTATGGCTACACCTTC; cdr3_aa: CASRGTGNYGYTF
clone_size: -; j_call: TRBJ2-3; v_call: TRBV21-1; d_call: -; cdr3_nt: TGTGCCAGCAGCAGCTTAGCGGGAACAAACACAGATACGCAGTATTTT; cdr3_aa: CASSSLAGTNTDTQYF
clone_size: -; j_call: TRBJ2-7; v_call: TRBV30; d_call: TRBD1; cdr3_nt: TGTGCCTGGAGACTCATGACAGGGGTTGGCGAGCAGTACTTC; cdr3_aa: CAWRLMTGVGEQYF
clone_size: -; j_call: TRBJ2-3; v_call: TRBV5-1; d_call: -; cdr3_nt: TGCGCCAGCAGCCGATGGGGGGCAGATACGCAGTATTTT; cdr3_aa: CASSRWGADTQYF